This T cell receptor (beta chain) appears in the sequencing data of a study of patients and donors after allogeneic stem cell transplantation. There are 15 residues in the CDR3. Unmatched junction bases numbered 8, after V lost 5 bases and J lost 6 bases. Germline lookup yields CDR1 SEHNR and CDR2 FQNEAQ (reference sequence). TCRdb used MiXCR to reprocess the RT-PCR reads, holding one entry per CDR3 protein. The sample lists roughly 960,000 distinct CDR3 sequences; around 17% were seen once. A few counts support this clonotype. The clonotype was recovered from a human donor who was either an allogeneic HSCT recipient or a stem cell or donor lymphocyte infusion donor (not recorded which). It is not recorded whose cells these are; they may come from a transplant donor. The sample was blood, either unsorted or a sorted T cell fraction (not recorded which). The V gene is TRBV7-9, the J gene TRBJ1-4; 8 bases align to TRBD1. In nucleotides, the CDR3 is TGTGCCAGCAGCACCCGGACAGGGCTCGATGAAAAACTGTTTTTT. Its protein product is CASSTRTGLDEKLFF.